A single sample is the source of the 24 T cell receptor beta chains below, sequenced in a study of cytomegalovirus exposure and HLA in healthy donors. Vbeta (60) and Jbeta (13) primers were used in the PCR. Generated by immunoSEQ multiplex PCR, the TCRdb table keeps only in-frame clones and is missing some. Seen here are approximately 100,000 clones, 60% to 85% observed once, and the top ten hold approximately 2.5%. Sequences were obtained from PBMCs. These receptor sequences come from a female donor in good health and CMV-seronegative.

The J gene is TRBJ1-2, the V gene TRBV9; perhaps TRBD1 as D (5 bases). Germline CDR1 SGDLS, CDR2 YYNGEE. The CDR3 has 17 residues. The V end lost 0 bases, the J end lost 4 bases, and 19 bases lay between the germline ends. The CDR3 sequence is CASSVAQTARTFYGYTF. The CDR3 coding sequence is TGTGCCAGCAGCGTAGCTCAGACAGCCCGCACCTTCTATGGCTACACCTTC. The full variable domain, its missing parts supplied by reference TRBV9 and TRBJ1-2, is DSGVTQTPKHLITATGQRVTLRCSPRSGDLSVYWYQQSLDQGLQFLIQYYNGEERAKGNILERFSAQQFPDLHSELNLSSLELGDSALYFCASSVAQTARTFYGYTFGSGTRLTVV.

The rearrangement joins TRBV19 to TRBJ2-1; D gene unclear. CDR3 size: 13 residues. V was shortened by 2 bases and J by 10 bases, with 12 bases between the two germline ends. The V gene's germline CDR1 is LNHDA and CDR2 SQIVND (reference sequence). Written as DNA, the CDR3 is TGTGCCAGTAGTATACTACCCGCAAACGAGCAGTTCTTC. As protein: CASSILPANEQFF.

CDR3 coding DNA: TGTGCCGCAGCATTCCTCCCCCTAGCGGGGGTAAACAATGAGCAGTTCTTC. Translation gives CAAAFLPLAGVNNEQFF. V and J are TRBV4-2 and TRBJ2-1; 10 bases align to TRBD2. CDR3 size: 17 residues. CDR1 is LGHNA and CDR2 is YNFKEQ in the germline V gene. Trimming cost V 11 bases and J 5 bases; bases outside gene matches: 18.

The chain has TRBV18 and TRBJ2-1; TRBD2 is a possible D gene (5 bases). Trimming removed 6 bases from V and 0 bases from J, with 6 bases in between. The CDR3 contains 13 residues. Germline-derived CDR1 and CDR2 are KGHSH and LQKENI. The CDR3 nucleotides read TGTGCCAGCTCGACTAACTCCTACAATGAGCAGTTCTTC. Translated: CASSTNSYNEQFF.

This clone was detected only once. The chain couples TRBV27 to TRBJ1-1, with D possibly matching TRBD1 (5 bases). The CDR3 contains 12 residues. Germline CDR1 MNHEY, CDR2 SMNVEV (reference sequence). Trimming stripped 4 bases from V and 5 bases from J, with 8 bases between. The CDR3 DNA is TGTGCCAGCAGTTCTCAGGGAACTGAAGCTTTCTTT. It encodes CASSSQGTEAFF.

This chain joins TRBV11-2 and TRBJ1-2; D gene uncertain. The CDR3 runs to 13 residues. V was shortened by 5 bases and J by 1 base, with 8 bases between the two germline ends. Germline V gene data show CDR1 as SGHAT and CDR2 as FQNNGV. The CDR3 nucleotides are TGTGCCAGCAGCCCAAACTATAACTATGGCTACACCTTC. This codes for CASSPNYNYGYTF.

DNA for the CDR3: TGTGCCTGGAGACAGGCGAGAGGTTGGGGCTACACCTTC. Protein: CAWRQARGWGYTF. This chain links TRBV30 with TRBJ1-2; D is perhaps TRBD1 (5 bases). Deletions cut 3 bases from V and 8 bases from J, with 16 bases between. The CDR3 loop spans 13 amino acids. The V gene's germline CDR1 is GTSNPN and CDR2 SVGIG (reference sequence).

This chain links TRBV29-1 with TRBJ1-1; possibly TRBD1 for D (6 bases). Trimming shortened V by 7 bases and J by 1 base, and 25 bases separated the two germline ends. The CDR3 runs to 17 residues. CDR1 and CDR2 from the germline V gene are SQVTM and ANQGSEA. The CDR3 sequence is CSGMAIARGLGNTEAFF. CDR3 in DNA: TGCAGCGGGATGGCCATTGCCAGGGGCCTGGGGAACACTGAAGCTTTCTTT.

This sequence joins TRBV10-3 and TRBJ2-2, with D perhaps matching TRBD2 (7 bases). Germline lookup yields CDR1 ENHRY and CDR2 SYGVKD. V dropped 7 bases and J dropped 6 bases, with 12 bases sitting between them. The CDR3 totals 13 residues. The CDR3 protein is CAIMGGQPGELFF. In nucleotides, the CDR3 is TGTGCCATCATGGGGGGGCAGCCCGGGGAGCTGTTTTTT.

The chain carries TRBV30 and TRBJ1-1; no clear D. The germline V and J ends were trimmed by 5 bases and 1 base, with 5 bases remaining between them. CDR3 size: 11 residues. CDR1 and CDR2 (germline): GTSNPN, SVGIG (reference sequence). The CDR3 protein is CAWGGNTEAFF. The CDR3 DNA follows: TGTGCCTGGGGAGGGAACACTGAAGCTTTCTTT.

The V and J genes are TRBV6-6 and TRBJ1-5; 10 nucleotides line up with TRBD1. The CDR3 is 14 amino acids. Per the germline V gene, CDR1 is MNHNY and CDR2 is SVGAGI (reference sequence). V dropped 9 bases and J dropped 6; count of bases not matched to a gene: 8. As DNA, the CDR3 is TGTGCCAGTTACCGGGACAGGGGTATTCAGCCCCAGCATTTT. Its translation: CASYRDRGIQPQHF.

This clone appeared a few times. The chain couples TRBV6-1 to TRBJ1-1, with D possibly matching TRBD1 (6 bases). The CDR3 runs 13 residues. Trimming pared 8 bases from V and 0 bases from J, leaving 10 bases between. Per the germline V gene, CDR1 is MNHNS and CDR2 is SASEGT. The CDR3 spells CASSQGMNTEAFF. CDR3 bases: TGTGCCAGCTCACAGGGTATGAACACTGAAGCTTTCTTT.

The chain couples TRBV19 to TRBJ2-1, with D possibly matching TRBD2 (6 bases). This CDR3 spans 17 amino acids. Germline V gene lookup returns CDR1 LNHDA and CDR2 SQIVND (reference sequence). V dropped 5 bases and J dropped 0 bases, with 17 bases sitting between them. CDR3 nucleotides: TGTGCCAGTAGTTTCCAGGGACTCCTGAGCTCCTACAATGAGCAGTTCTTC. Translation gives CASSFQGLLSSYNEQFF.

The chain joins TRBV18 to TRBJ2-4; D might be TRBD2 (5 bases). Trimming removed 5 bases from V and 5 bases from J, with 13 bases in between. The CDR3 is 14 residues long. Germline V gene data show CDR1 as KGHSH and CDR2 as LQKENI. Here the CDR3 reads CASSSRTAQNIQYF. The DNA of the CDR3 is TGTGCCAGCTCATCCCGGACTGCTCAAAACATTCAGTACTTC.

The chain is built from TRBV5-5 and TRBJ1-1; D is uncertain. CDR1 is SGHKS and CDR2 is YYEKEE in the germline V gene (reference sequence). This CDR3 is 14 amino acids long. Trimming left V 1 base short and J 4 bases short, with 11 bases between. The CDR3 region is CASSLYLAGTEAFF. CDR3 sequence (DNA): TGTGCCAGCAGCTTGTACTTGGCAGGCACTGAAGCTTTCTTT.

The chain couples TRBV6-5 to TRBJ1-1; 9 bases are a match to TRBD1. Per germline, CDR1 MNHEY and CDR2 SVGAGI. The CDR3 is 14 amino acids. With 3 bases clipped from V and 5 bases from J, the junction kept 4 bases outside the gene matches. The CDR3 sequence is CASSYDRGYTEAFF. CDR3 sequence (DNA): TGTGCCAGCAGTTATGACAGGGGGTATACTGAAGCTTTCTTT.

CDR3 protein: CAWSRANTEAFF. CDR3 DNA sequence: TGTGCCTGGAGCAGGGCGAACACTGAAGCTTTCTTT. V gene TRBV30 combines with J gene TRBJ1-1, with D perhaps TRBD1 (5 bases). This CDR3 has 12 residues. The V gene's germline CDR1 is GTSNPN and CDR2 SVGIG (reference sequence). Trimming pared 3 bases from V and 1 base from J, leaving 6 bases between.

V and J are TRBV27 and TRBJ1-1; 9 bases line up with TRBD1. The CDR3 runs to 19 residues. Trimming at V came to 1 base and at J to 0 bases, leaving 12 bases not matched to a gene. CDR1 and CDR2 from the germline V gene are MNHEY and SMNVEV (reference sequence). The CDR3 region is CASSLLGGSGQGMNTEAFF. CDR3 bases: TGTGCCAGCAGTTTATTAGGAGGATCGGGACAGGGCATGAACACTGAAGCTTTCTTT.

The chain is built from TRBV27 and TRBJ1-2; perhaps TRBD1 as D (5 bases). V was trimmed by 5 bases and J by 6 bases, leaving 10 bases between them. The length of the CDR3 is 12 residues. CDR1 is MNHEY and CDR2 is SMNVEV in the germline V gene (reference sequence). The CDR3 loop is CASSGGGNGYTF. In DNA, the CDR3 is TGTGCCAGCAGTGGGGGAGGAAATGGCTACACCTTC.

The chain carries TRBV10-3 and TRBJ2-2; TRBD1 aligns across 8 bases. Germline V lookup: CDR1 ENHRY, CDR2 SYGVKD. The V segment lost 0 bases and the J segment 1 base; nucleotides outside the gene matches: 1. This CDR3 comprises 16 residues. The CDR3 region has the DNA TGTGCCATCAGTGAGTCAGGACAGGGGAACACCGGGGAGCTGTTTTTT. Protein: CAISESGQGNTGELFF.

The rearrangement links TRBV9 to TRBJ1-1, with TRBD1 identical over 7 bases. Trimming removed 4 bases from V and 3 bases from J; junction bases left unmatched: 0. Germline CDR1 is SGDLS and CDR2 is YYNGEE. CDR3 length: 12 amino acids. The CDR3 loop reads CASSTGDTEAFF. In DNA, the CDR3 is TGTGCCAGCAGCACAGGGGACACTGAAGCTTTCTTT.

The chain has TRBV4-1 and TRBJ2-3, with TRBD2 matching over 10 bases. This CDR3 has 20 amino acids. V was pared by 1 base and J by 4 bases, with 17 bases of the junction left unmatched. Germline V lookup: CDR1 MGHRA, CDR2 YSYEKL. The CDR3 DNA sequence: TGCGCCAGCAGCCAAGTTGAAACTAGCGGGGTTTCCGGGAGGCCAGATACGCAGTATTTT. It yields the protein CASSQVETSGVSGRPDTQYF.

The J gene is TRBJ2-5, the V gene TRBV7-7; no definite D call. Trimming pared 0 bases from V and 5 bases from J, leaving 7 bases between. Germline V gene data show CDR1 as SSHAT and CDR2 as FNYEAQ (reference sequence). This CDR3 is built from 13 residues. The CDR3 sequence: CASSLAPGETQYF. The DNA for the CDR3 is TGTGCCAGCAGCTTAGCTCCCGGGGAGACCCAGTACTTC.

The chain is built from TRBV28 and TRBJ1-1; possibly TRBD1 for D (5 bases). V was cut by 8 bases and J by 2 bases, with 15 bases left in between. Germline V gene sequence: CDR1 MDHEN, CDR2 SYDVKM. The CDR3 is made up of 14 amino acids. DNA for the CDR3: TGTGCCAGCCCCGCAGGTGGGACTAACACTGAAGCTTTCTTT. Its protein is CASPAGGTNTEAFF.